The count of the clone carrying this TCR beta chain is one. Its specificity is not known. This CDR3 contains 10 residues. Only in-frame clones appear in the TCRdb table, and some are missing; sequencing was by immunoSEQ multiplex PCR. The sample holds about 51,000 clones, about 90% seen once. This specimen belongs to a study of graft-versus-host responses after intestinal transplantation. Study background: Transplants were multivisceral, liver-intestinal, or isolated intestinal. Every recipient underwent anti-thymocyte globulin induction, then tacrolimus and steroids for three to four years.

General study results and limits: GvH clones surfaced in recipient marrow, some emerging earlier in ileum or blood. Peak circulating GvH clone levels tracked with early post-transplant HvG declines.

The sequenced sample was unstimulated CD4+ T cells sorted from spleen or lymph node cells, obtained before transplant. The chain carries TRBV21-1 and TRBJ1-1; the table's TRBD1 call for D was not verified on the DNA. TRBV21-1 is a pseudogene segment. This clonotype was sampled from a human donor who was the organ donor for an intestinal transplant. The CDR3 protein is CASMGQSGSF. CDR3 in DNA: TGTGCCAGCATGGGACAGTCGGGTAGCTTT.